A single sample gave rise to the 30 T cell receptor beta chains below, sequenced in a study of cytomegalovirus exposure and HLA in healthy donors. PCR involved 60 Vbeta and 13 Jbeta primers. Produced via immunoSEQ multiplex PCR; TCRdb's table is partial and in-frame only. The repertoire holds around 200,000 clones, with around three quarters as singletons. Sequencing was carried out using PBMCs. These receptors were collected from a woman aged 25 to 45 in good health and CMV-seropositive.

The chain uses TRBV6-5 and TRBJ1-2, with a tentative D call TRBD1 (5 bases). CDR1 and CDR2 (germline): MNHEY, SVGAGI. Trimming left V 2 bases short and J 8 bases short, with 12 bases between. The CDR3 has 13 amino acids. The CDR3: CASSYGGSEGYTF. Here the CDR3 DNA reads TGTGCCAGCAGTTACGGGGGGTCGGAAGGCTACACCTTC.

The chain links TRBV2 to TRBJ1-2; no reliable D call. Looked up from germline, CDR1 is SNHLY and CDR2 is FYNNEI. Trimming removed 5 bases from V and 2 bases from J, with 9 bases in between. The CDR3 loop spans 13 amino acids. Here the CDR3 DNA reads TGTGCCAGCAGTATTACAGAGAACTATGGCTACACCTTC. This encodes CASSITENYGYTF.

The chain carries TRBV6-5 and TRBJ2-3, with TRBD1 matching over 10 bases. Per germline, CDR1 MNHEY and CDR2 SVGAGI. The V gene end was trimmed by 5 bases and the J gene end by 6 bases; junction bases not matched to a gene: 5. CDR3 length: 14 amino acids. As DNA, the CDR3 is TGTGCCAGCAGTCAGCGGACAGGGGGGGATACGCAGTATTTT. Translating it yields CASSQRTGGDTQYF.

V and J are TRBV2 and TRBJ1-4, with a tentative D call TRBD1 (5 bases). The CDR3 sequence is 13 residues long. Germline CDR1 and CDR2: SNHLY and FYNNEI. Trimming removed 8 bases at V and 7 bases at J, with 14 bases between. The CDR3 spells CASRGEGSEKLFF. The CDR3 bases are TGTGCCAGCCGGGGGGAGGGAAGTGAAAAACTGTTTTTT.

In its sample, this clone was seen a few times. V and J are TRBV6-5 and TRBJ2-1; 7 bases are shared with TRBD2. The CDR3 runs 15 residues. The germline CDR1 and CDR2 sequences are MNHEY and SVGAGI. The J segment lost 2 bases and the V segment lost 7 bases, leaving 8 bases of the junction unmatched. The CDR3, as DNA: TGTGCCAGCATAGGAGCGGGACCGACCTACAATGAGCAGTTCTTC. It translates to CASIGAGPTYNEQFF.

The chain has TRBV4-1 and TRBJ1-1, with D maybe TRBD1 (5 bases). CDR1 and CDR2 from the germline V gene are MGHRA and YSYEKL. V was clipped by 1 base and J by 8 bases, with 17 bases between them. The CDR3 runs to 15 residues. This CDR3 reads CASSQVGGRAAEAFF. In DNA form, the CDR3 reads TGCGCCAGCAGCCAAGTGGGTGGCAGGGCAGCGGAAGCTTTCTTT.

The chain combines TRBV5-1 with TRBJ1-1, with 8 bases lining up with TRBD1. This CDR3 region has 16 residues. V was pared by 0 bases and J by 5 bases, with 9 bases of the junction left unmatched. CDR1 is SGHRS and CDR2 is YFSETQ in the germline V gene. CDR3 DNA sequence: TGCGCCAGCAGCTTGGGGCCGACAGGGGTGGATACTGAAGCTTTCTTT. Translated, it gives CASSLGPTGVDTEAFF.

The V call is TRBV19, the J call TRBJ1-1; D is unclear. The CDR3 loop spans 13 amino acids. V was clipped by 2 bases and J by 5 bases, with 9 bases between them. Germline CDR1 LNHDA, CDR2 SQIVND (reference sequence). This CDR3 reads CASSIMGRTEAFF. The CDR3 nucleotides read TGTGCCAGTAGTATAATGGGGAGGACTGAAGCTTTCTTT.

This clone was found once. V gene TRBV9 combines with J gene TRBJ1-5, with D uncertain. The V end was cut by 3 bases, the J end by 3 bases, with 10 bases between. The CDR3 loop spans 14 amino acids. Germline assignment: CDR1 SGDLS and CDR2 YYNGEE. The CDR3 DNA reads TGTGCCAGCAGCGCCAGCGGAATCAATCAGCCCCAGCATTTT. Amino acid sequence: CASSASGINQPQHF.

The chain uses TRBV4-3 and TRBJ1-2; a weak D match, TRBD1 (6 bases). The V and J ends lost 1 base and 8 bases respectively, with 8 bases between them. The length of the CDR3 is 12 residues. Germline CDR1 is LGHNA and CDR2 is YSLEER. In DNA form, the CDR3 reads TGCGCCAGCAGCCAAGCAGGGGTGGGCTACACCTTC. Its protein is CASSQAGVGYTF.

The CDR3 sequence: CASSLHRATEAFF. CDR3 nucleotide sequence: TGTGCCAGCTCACTGCACAGGGCCACTGAAGCTTTCTTT. J is TRBJ1-1 and V is TRBV18, with D possibly TRBD1 on 6 matching bases. The germline V gene has CDR1 KGHSH and CDR2 LQKENI. The CDR3 is 13 amino acids. Trimming removed 4 bases at V and 4 bases at J, with 10 bases between.

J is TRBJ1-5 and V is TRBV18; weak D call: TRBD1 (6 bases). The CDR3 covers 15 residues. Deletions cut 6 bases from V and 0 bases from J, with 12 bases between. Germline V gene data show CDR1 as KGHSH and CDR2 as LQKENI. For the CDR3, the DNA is TGTGCCAGCTCTTTGGACAGAGCTAGCAATCAGCCCCAGCATTTT. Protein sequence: CASSLDRASNQPQHF.

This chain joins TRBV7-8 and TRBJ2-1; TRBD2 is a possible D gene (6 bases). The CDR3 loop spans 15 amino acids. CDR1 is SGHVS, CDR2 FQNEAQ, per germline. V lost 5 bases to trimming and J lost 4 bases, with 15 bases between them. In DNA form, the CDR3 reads TGTGCCAGCAGCAAGGCGGGACGGACTTACAATGAGCAGTTCTTC. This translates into CASSKAGRTYNEQFF.

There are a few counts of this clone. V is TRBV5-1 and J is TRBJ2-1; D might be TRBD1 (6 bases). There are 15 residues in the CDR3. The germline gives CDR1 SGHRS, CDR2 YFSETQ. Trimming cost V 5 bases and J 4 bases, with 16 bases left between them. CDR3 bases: TGCGCCAGCAGTTCAGGGGCCTCGGGGTACAATGAGCAGTTCTTC. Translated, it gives CASSSGASGYNEQFF.

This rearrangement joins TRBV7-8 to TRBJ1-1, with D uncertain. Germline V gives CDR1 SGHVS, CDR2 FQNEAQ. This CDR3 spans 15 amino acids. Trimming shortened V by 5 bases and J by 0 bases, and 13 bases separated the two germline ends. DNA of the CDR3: TGTGCCAGCAGCCCTATCAGGATCATGAACACTGAAGCTTTCTTT. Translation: CASSPIRIMNTEAFF.

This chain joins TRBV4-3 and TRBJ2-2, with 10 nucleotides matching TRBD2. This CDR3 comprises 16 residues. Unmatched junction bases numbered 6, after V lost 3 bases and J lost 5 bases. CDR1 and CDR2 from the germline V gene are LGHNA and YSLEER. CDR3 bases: TGCGCCAGCAGCCATAAGCGGGGGGGCGTGACCGGGGAGCTGTTTTTT. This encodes CASSHKRGGVTGELFF.

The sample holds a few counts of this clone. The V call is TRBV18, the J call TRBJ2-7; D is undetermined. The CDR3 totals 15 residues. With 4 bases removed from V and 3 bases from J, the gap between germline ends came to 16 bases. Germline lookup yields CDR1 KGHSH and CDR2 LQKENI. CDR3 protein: CASSQDGLLGYEQYF. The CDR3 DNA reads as TGTGCCAGCTCACAAGACGGGTTATTAGGCTACGAGCAGTACTTC.

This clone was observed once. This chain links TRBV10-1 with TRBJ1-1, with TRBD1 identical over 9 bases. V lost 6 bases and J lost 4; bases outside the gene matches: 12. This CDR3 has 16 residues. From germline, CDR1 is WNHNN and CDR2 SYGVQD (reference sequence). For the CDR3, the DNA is TGCGCCAGCAGGGCAAAGACACAGGGGGCAGGCACTGAAGCTTTCTTT. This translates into CASRAKTQGAGTEAFF.

DNA for the CDR3: TGTGCCAGCAGCTTAGGCCTAGGGGGGGCATTCTACGAGCAGTACTTC. Residues: CASSLGLGGAFYEQYF. The chain links TRBV11-2 to TRBJ2-7, with D possibly being TRBD2 (7 bases). Trimming cost V 1 base and J 3 bases, with 16 bases left between them. This CDR3 is built from 16 residues. Germline V CDR1 and CDR2: SGHAT, FQNNGV.

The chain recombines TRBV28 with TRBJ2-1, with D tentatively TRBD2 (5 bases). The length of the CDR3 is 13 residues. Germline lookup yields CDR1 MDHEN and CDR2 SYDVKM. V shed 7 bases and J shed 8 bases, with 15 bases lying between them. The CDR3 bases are TGTGCCAGCACCTTAGGAGGTCGGGATGAGCAGTTCTTC. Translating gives CASTLGGRDEQFF.

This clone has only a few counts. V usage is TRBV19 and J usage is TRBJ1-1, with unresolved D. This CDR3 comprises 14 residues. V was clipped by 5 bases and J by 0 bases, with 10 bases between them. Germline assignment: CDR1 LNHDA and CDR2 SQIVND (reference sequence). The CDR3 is CASSALRLNTEAFF. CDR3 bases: TGTGCCAGTAGTGCCCTCAGGCTGAACACTGAAGCTTTCTTT.

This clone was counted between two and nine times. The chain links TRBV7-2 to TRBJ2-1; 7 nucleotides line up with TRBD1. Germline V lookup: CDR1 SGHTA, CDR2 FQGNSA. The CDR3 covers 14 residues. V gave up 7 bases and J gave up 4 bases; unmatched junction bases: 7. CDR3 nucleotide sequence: TGTGCCAGCAACCGAGACAGGGCATACAATGAGCAGTTCTTC. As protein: CASNRDRAYNEQFF.

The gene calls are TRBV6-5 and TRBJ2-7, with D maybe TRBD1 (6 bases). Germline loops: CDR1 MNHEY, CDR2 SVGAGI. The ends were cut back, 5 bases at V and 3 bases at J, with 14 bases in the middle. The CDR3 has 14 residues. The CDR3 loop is CASSPATGRYEQYF. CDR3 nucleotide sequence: TGTGCCAGCAGTCCCGCGACAGGCCGCTACGAGCAGTACTTC.

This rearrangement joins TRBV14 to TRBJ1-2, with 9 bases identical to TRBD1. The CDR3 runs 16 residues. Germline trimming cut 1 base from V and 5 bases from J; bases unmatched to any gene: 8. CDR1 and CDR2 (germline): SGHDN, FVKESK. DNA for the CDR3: TGTGCCAGCAGCCAAGGGACAGGGGTCTGGATTTATGGCTACACCTTC. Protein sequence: CASSQGTGVWIYGYTF.

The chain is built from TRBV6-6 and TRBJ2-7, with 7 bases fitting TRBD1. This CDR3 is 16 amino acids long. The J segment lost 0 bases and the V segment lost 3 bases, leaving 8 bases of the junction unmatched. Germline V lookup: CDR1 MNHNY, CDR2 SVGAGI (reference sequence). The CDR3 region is CASSYNGQVLSYEQYF. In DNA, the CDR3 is TGTGCCAGCAGTTATAACGGACAGGTTCTCTCCTACGAGCAGTACTTC.

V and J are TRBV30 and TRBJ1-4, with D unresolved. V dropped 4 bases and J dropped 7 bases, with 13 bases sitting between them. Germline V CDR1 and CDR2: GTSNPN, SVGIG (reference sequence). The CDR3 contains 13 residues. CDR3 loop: CAWNSQRGEKLFF. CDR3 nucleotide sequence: TGTGCCTGGAATAGTCAACGGGGTGAAAAACTGTTTTTT.

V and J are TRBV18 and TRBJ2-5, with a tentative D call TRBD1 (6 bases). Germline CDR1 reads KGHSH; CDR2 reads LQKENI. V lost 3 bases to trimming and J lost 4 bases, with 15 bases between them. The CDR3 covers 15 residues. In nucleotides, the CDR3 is TGTGCCAGCTCACCTGTACAGGGAATAGGAGAGACCCAGTACTTC. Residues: CASSPVQGIGETQYF.

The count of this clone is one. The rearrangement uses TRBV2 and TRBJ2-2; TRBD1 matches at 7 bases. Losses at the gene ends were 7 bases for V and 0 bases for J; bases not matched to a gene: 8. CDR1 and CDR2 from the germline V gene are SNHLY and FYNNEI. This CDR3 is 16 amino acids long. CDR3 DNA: TGTGCCAGCAACATAGGGACAGTAGCGAACACCGGGGAGCTGTTTTTT. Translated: CASNIGTVANTGELFF.

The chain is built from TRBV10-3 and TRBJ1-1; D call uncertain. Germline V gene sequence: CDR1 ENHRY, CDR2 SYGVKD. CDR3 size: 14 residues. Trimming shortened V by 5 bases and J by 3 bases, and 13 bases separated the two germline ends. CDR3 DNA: TGTGCCATCAGTCAAGTGGAGGCGGACACTGAAGCTTTCTTT. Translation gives CAISQVEADTEAFF.

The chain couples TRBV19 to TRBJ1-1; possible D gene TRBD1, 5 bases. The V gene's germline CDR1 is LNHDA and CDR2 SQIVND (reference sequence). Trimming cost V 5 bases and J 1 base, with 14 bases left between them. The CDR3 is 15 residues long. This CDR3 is CASSGGKRANTEAFF. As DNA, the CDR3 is TGTGCCAGTAGTGGGGGGAAGCGAGCGAACACTGAAGCTTTCTTT.